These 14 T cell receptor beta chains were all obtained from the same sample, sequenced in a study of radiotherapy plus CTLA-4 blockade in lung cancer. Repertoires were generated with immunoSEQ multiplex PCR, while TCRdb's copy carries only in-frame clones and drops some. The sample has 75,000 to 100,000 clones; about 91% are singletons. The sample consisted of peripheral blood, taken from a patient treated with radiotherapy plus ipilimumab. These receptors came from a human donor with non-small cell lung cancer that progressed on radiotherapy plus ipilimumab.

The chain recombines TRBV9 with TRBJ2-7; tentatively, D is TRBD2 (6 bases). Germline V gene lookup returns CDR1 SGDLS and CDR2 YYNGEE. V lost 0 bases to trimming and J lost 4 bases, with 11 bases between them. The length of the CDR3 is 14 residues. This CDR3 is CASSVGDSLYEQYF. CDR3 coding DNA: TGTGCCAGCAGCGTAGGGGACTCCCTATACGAGCAGTACTTC.

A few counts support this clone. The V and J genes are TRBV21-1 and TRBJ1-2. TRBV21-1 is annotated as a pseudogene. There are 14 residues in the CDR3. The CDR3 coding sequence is TGTGCCAGCAGCAAAGAGTCGGGAAGCTATGGCTACACCTTC. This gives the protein CASSKESGSYGYTF.

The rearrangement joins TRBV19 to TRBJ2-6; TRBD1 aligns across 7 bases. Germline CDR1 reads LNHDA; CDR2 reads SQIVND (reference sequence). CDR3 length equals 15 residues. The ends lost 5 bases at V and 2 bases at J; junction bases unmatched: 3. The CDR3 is CASSQDRAGANVLTF. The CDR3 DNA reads TGTGCCAGTAGTCAAGACAGGGCTGGGGCCAACGTCCTGACTTTC.

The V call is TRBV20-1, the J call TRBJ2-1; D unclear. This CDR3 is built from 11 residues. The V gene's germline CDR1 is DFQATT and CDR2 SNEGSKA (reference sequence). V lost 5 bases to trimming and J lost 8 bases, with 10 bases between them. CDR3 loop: CSASLEYEQFF. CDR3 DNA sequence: TGCAGTGCTTCACTCGAATATGAGCAGTTCTTC.

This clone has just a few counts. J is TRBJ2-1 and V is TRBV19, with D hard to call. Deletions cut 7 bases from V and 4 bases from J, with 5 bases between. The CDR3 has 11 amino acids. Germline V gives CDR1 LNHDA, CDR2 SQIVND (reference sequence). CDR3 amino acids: CASMTYNEQFF. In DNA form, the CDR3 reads TGTGCCAGTATGACGTACAATGAGCAGTTCTTC.

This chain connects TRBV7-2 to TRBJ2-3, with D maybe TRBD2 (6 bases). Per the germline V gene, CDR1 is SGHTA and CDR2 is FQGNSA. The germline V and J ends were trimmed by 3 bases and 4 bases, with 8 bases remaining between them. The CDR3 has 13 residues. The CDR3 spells CASSLGLSDTQYF. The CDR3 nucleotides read TGTGCCAGCAGCTTGGGACTCTCAGATACGCAGTATTTT.

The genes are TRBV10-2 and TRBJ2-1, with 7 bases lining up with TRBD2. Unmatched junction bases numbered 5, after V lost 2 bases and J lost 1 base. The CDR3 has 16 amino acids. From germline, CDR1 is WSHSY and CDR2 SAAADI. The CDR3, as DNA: TGCGCCAGCAGTGAGCTAGCGGCCTTATCCTACAATGAGCAGTTCTTC. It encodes CASSELAALSYNEQFF.

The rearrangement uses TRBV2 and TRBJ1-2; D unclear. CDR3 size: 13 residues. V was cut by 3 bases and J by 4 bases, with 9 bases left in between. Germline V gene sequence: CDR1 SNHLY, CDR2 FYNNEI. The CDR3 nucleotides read TGTGCCAGCAGTGATCGGGGTATCTATGGCTACACCTTC. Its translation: CASSDRGIYGYTF.

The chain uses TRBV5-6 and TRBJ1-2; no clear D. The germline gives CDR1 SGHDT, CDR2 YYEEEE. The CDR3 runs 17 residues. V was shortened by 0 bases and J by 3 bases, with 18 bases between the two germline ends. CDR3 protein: CASSLVLYGRGDYGYTF. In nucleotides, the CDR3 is TGTGCCAGCAGCTTGGTATTATATGGGAGAGGCGACTATGGCTACACCTTC.

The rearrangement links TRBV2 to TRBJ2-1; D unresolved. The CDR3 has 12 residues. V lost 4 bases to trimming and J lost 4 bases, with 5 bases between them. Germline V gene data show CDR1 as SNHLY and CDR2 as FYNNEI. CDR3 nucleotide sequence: TGTGCCAGCAGTGTTACGTACAATGAGCAGTTCTTC. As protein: CASSVTYNEQFF.

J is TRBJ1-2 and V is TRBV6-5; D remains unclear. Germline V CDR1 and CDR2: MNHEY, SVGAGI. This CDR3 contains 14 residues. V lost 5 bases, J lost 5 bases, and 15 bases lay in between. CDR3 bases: TGTGCCAGCAGTCCCCCCCGACCGCGGTATGGCTACACCTTC. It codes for CASSPPRPRYGYTF.

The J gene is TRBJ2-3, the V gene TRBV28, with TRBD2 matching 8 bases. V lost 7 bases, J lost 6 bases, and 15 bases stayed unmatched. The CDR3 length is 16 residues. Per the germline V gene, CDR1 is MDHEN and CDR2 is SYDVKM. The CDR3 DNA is TGTGCCAGCACCTTAGCGGGAAGGGGGATAGGGGATACGCAGTATTTT. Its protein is CASTLAGRGIGDTQYF.

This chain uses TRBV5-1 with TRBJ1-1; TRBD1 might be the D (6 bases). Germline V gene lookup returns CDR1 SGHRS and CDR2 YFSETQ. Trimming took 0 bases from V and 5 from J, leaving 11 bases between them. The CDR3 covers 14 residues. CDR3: CASSLEQGRTEAFF. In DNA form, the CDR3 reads TGCGCCAGCAGCTTGGAACAGGGAAGGACTGAAGCTTTCTTT. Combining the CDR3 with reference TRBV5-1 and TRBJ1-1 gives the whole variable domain KAGVTQTPRYLIKTRGQQVTLSCSPISGHRSVSWYQQTPGQGLQFLFEYFSETQRNKGNFPGRFSGRQFSNSRSEMNVSTLELGDSALYLCASSLEQGRTEAFFGQGTRLTVV.

In nucleotides, the CDR3 is TGTGCCAGCAGCCGGAGTTATATGGAGACCCAGTACTTC. Its translation is CASSRSYMETQYF. V usage is TRBV7-6 and J usage is TRBJ2-5; D not resolved. This CDR3 has 13 residues. V was shortened by 5 bases and J by 5 bases, with 12 bases between the two germline ends. Germline-derived CDR1 and CDR2 are SGHVS and FNYEAQ.